This TCR beta chain derives from a study of blood T cell repertoires in COVID-19. The assay was immunoSEQ multiplex PCR, and TCRdb's table has in-frame clones only and misses some. The sample yields fewer than 500,000 clones, approximately 92% seen once. Germline assignment: CDR1 SQVTM and CDR2 ANQGSEA. Trimming took 4 bases from V and 8 from J; bases not matched to a gene: 7. The CDR3 covers 12 residues. The sequenced sample consisted of PBMCs or T cells enriched from blood (not recorded which). The TCR originated in a man under 40 who had recovered from COVID-19. The chain recombines TRBV29-1 with TRBJ2-7, with 8 nucleotides matching TRBD1. The CDR3 region has the DNA TGCAGCGTTGGAGATGACAGGGGCAAGCAGTACTTC. Translation: CSVGDDRGKQYF.